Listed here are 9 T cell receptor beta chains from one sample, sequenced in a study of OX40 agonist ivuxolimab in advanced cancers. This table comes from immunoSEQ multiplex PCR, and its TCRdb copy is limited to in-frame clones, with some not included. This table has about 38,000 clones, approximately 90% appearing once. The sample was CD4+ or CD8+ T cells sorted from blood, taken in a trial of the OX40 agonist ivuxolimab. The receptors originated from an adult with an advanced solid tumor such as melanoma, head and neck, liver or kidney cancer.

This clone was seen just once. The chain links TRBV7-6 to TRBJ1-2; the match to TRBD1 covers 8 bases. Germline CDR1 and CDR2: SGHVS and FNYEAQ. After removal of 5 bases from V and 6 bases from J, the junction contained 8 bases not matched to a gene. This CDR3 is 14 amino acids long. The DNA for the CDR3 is TGTGCCAGCAGCCCCGGACAGGGATGGGATGGCTACACCTTC. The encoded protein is CASSPGQGWDGYTF.

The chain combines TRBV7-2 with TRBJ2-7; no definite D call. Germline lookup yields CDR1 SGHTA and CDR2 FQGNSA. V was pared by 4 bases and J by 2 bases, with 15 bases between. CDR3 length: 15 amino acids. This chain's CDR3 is CASSSGWAQAYEQYF. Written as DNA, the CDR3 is TGTGCCAGCAGCTCCGGTTGGGCGCAGGCCTACGAGCAGTACTTC.

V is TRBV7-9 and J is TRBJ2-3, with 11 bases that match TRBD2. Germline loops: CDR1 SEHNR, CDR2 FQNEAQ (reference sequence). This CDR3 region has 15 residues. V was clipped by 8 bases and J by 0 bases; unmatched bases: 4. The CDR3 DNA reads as TGTGCCAGCGGGGGGACTAGCGGAAGCACAGATACGCAGTATTTT. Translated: CASGGTSGSTDTQYF.

The CDR3 nucleotides are TGTGCCAGCCGACTAGCGGCTTCCTACAATGAGCAGTTCTTC. Its protein product is CASRLAASYNEQFF. The rearrangement uses TRBV19 and TRBJ2-1; TRBD2 matches 9 bases. The V segment lost 9 bases and the J segment 1 base; nucleotides outside the gene matches: 4. This CDR3 has 14 residues. Germline assignment: CDR1 LNHDA and CDR2 SQIVND (reference sequence).

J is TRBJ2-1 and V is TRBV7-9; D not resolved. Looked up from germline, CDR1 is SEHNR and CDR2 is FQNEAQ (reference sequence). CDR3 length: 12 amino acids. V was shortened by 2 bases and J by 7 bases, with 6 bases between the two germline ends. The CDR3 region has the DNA TGTGCCAGCAGCTTATCCGGGAATGAGCAGTTCTTC. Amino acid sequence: CASSLSGNEQFF.

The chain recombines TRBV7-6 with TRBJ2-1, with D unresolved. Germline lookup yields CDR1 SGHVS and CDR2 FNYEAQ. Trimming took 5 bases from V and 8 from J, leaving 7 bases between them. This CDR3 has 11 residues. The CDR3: CASSLWDEQFF. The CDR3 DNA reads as TGTGCCAGCAGCCTCTGGGATGAGCAGTTCTTC.

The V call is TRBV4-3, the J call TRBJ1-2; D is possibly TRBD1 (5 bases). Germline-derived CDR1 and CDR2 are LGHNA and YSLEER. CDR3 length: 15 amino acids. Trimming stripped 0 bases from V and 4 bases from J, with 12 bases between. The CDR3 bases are TGCGCCAGCAGCCAAGATATGCAGGGCGTCTATGGCTACACCTTC. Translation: CASSQDMQGVYGYTF.

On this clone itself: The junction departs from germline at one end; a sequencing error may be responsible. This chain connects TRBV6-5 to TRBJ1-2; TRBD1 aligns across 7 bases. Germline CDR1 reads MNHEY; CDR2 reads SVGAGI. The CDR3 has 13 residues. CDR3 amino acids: CASSLGGQDLAFF. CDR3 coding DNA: TGTGCCAGCAGTTTAGGCGGACAGGACTTAGCCTTCTTC.

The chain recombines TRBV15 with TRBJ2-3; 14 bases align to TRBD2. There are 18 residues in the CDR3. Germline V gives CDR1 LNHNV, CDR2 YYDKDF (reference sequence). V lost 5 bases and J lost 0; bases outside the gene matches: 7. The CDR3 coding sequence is TGTGCCACCAGCGGCAGACTAGCGGGAGGGACTAGCACAGATACGCAGTATTTT. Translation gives CATSGRLAGGTSTDTQYF.